Listed below are T cell receptor beta chains from one sample, sequenced in a study of T cell responses to AZD1222 COVID-19 vaccine. Only in-frame clones appear in the TCRdb table, and some are missing; sequencing was by immunoSEQ multiplex PCR. The sample lists roughly 120,000 clones; about 86% were seen once. Sequencing used peripheral blood, obtained 28 days after the second AZD1222 dose. The receptors were sampled from an adult who received the AZD1222 COVID-19 vaccine. Each CDR3 is given with its conserved first and last residue. The order of the fields is J gene, CDR3 length, V gene, D gene, clone size, CDR3 protein, CDR3 DNA. D genes are given only for firm matches. Clone size, where shown, is once, few, many, or a class for clones that have expanded.

J: TRBJ1-2; length: 15; V: TRBV5-1; D: NA; size: NA; CDR3: CASSLGQGDNYGYTF; DNA: TGCGCCAGCAGCTTGGGCCAGGGAGATAACTATGGCTACACCTTC
J: TRBJ1-1; length: 15; V: TRBV5-1; D: NA; size: once; CDR3: CASSLGTGRLNEAFF; DNA: TGCGCCAGCAGCTTGGGGACGGGCAGACTCAATGAAGCTTTCTTT
J: TRBJ1-2; length: 18; V: TRBV6-2/TRBV6-3; D: NA; size: NA; CDR3: CASSYGLETAEADYGYTF; DNA: TGTGCCAGCAGTTACGGGCTAGAGACGGCCGAAGCGGACTATGGCTACACCTTC
J: TRBJ2-7; length: 16; V: TRBV27; D: TRBD2; size: NA; CDR3: CASSFMAGGGRNEQYF; DNA: TGTGCCAGCAGTTTTATGGCGGGAGGTGGCAGGAACGAGCAGTACTTC
J: TRBJ2-3; length: 14; V: TRBV7-9; D: TRBD1; size: NA; CDR3: CASSGQGISDTQYF; DNA: TGTGCCAGCAGCGGACAGGGTATTTCAGATACGCAGTATTTT
J: TRBJ1-2; length: 14; V: TRBV7-9; D: NA; size: NA; CDR3: CASSQTGSNYGYTF; DNA: TGTGCCAGCAGCCAGACAGGTTCTAACTATGGCTACACCTTC
J: TRBJ1-3; length: 18; V: TRBV28; D: TRBD1; size: few; CDR3: CASSPQGDRVAFGNTIYF; DNA: TGTGCCAGCAGTCCGCAAGGAGACAGGGTCGCCTTTGGAAACACCATATATTTT
J: TRBJ1-6; length: 17; V: TRBV30; D: TRBD1; size: few; CDR3: CAWSAGTGGFYNSPLHF; DNA: TGTGCCTGGAGTGCAGGGACAGGGGGATTCTATAATTCACCCCTCCACTTT
J: TRBJ1-2; length: 11; V: TRBV6-5; D: NA; size: NA; CDR3: CASGPVYSYTF; DNA: TGTGCCAGCGGCCCGGTGTATAGCTACACCTTC
J: TRBJ1-1; length: 16; V: TRBV13; D: NA; size: NA; CDR3: CASSHSRGNWNTEAFF; DNA: TGTGCCAGCAGCCACTCCCGAGGGAACTGGAACACTGAAGCTTTCTTT
J: TRBJ2-5; length: 13; V: TRBV2; D: NA; size: NA; CDR3: CASSVLYQETQYF; DNA: TGTGCCAGCAGTGTGCTGTACCAAGAGACCCAGTACTTC
J: TRBJ1-3; length: 14; V: TRBV15; D: NA; size: few; CDR3: CATSSRDTGNTIYF; DNA: TGTGCCACCAGCTCCCGGGACACAGGAAACACCATATATTTT
J: TRBJ1-3; length: 16; V: TRBV2; D: NA; size: NA; CDR3: CASSVWGTRSETTIYF; DNA: TGTGCCAGCAGTGTATGGGGGACAAGGTCGGAGACCACCATATATTTT
J: TRBJ2-2; length: 14; V: TRBV15; D: NA; size: NA; CDR3: CATSRDRDVRELFF; DNA: TGTGCCACCAGCAGGGATAGGGATGTCAGGGAGCTGTTTTTT
J: TRBJ2-3; length: 13; V: TRBV29-1; D: TRBD1; size: NA; CDR3: CSVELTGADTQYF; DNA: TGCAGCGTTGAGCTGACAGGGGCAGATACGCAGTATTTT
J: TRBJ2-3; length: 12; V: TRBV23-1; D: NA; size: NA; CDR3: CASTSEINAQYF; DNA: TGCGCCAGCACTAGTGAAATTAATGCGCAGTATTTT
J: TRBJ2-7; length: 15; V: TRBV9; D: TRBD2; size: NA; CDR3: CASSAGLAGNHEQYF; DNA: TGTGCCAGCAGCGCGGGACTAGCGGGAAATCACGAGCAGTACTTC
J: TRBJ1-1; length: 14; V: TRBV6-5; D: NA; size: NA; CDR3: CASSPVQLNTEAFF; DNA: TGTGCCAGCAGCCCCGTTCAGCTGAACACTGAAGCTTTCTTT
J: TRBJ2-7; length: 14; V: TRBV5-1; D: NA; size: NA; CDR3: CASSKDREAAEQYF; DNA: TGCGCCAGCAGTAAAGACAGAGAGGCGGCCGAGCAGTACTTC
J: TRBJ2-7; length: 15; V: TRBV4-3; D: NA; size: NA; CDR3: CASSQVRSTGSEQYF; DNA: TGCGCCAGCAGCCAAGTGCGGTCGACAGGCAGCGAGCAGTACTTC
J: TRBJ2-7; length: 13; V: TRBV7-2; D: NA; size: NA; CDR3: CASSRSGAYEQYF; DNA: TGTGCCAGCAGCCGATCAGGGGCCTACGAGCAGTACTTC
J: TRBJ2-1; length: 13; V: TRBV12-3/TRBV12-4; D: NA; size: NA; CDR3: CASSKVGGSGQFF; DNA: TGTGCCAGCAGCAAGGTCGGGGGATCGGGGCAGTTCTTC
J: TRBJ1-4; length: 12; V: TRBV5-8; D: NA; size: NA; CDR3: CASSSRLGSLFF; DNA: TGTGCCAGCAGTAGCCGGTTGGGGAGCCTGTTTTTT
J: TRBJ2-1; length: 15; V: TRBV29-1; D: NA; size: NA; CDR3: CSVLRDIDSYNEQFF; DNA: TGCAGCGTCCTCCGGGACATAGACTCCTACAATGAGCAGTTCTTC
J: TRBJ2-3; length: 13; V: TRBV9; D: NA; size: NA; CDR3: CASSVGGGDTQYF; DNA: TGTGCCAGCAGCGTAGGAGGGGGAGATACGCAGTATTTT
J: TRBJ1-5; length: 15; V: TRBV7-9; D: TRBD1; size: NA; CDR3: CASSKTGLKNQPQHF; DNA: TGTGCCAGCAGCAAGACAGGGCTGAAAAATCAGCCCCAGCATTTT
J: TRBJ1-1; length: 14; V: TRBV20-1; D: TRBD1; size: NA; CDR3: CSASYAGTGSEAFF; DNA: TGCAGTGCTAGTTATGCCGGGACAGGCTCTGAAGCTTTCTTT
J: TRBJ2-1; length: 12; V: TRBV29-1; D: NA; size: few; CDR3: CSVDGLINEQFF; DNA: TGCAGCGTTGACGGACTAATCAATGAGCAGTTCTTC
J: TRBJ1-1; length: 14; V: TRBV4-1; D: NA; size: NA; CDR3: CASSQEPANTEAFF; DNA: TGCGCCAGCAGCCAAGAACCTGCGAACACTGAAGCTTTCTTT
J: TRBJ1-2; length: 14; V: TRBV6-5; D: NA; size: NA; CDR3: CATRSWGTRYGYTF; DNA: TGTGCCACCAGAAGTTGGGGGACTCGGTATGGCTACACCTTC
J: TRBJ2-3; length: 12; V: TRBV12-3/TRBV12-4; D: NA; size: NA; CDR3: CASSPSTDTQYF; DNA: TGTGCCAGCAGTCCTAGCACAGATACGCAGTATTTT